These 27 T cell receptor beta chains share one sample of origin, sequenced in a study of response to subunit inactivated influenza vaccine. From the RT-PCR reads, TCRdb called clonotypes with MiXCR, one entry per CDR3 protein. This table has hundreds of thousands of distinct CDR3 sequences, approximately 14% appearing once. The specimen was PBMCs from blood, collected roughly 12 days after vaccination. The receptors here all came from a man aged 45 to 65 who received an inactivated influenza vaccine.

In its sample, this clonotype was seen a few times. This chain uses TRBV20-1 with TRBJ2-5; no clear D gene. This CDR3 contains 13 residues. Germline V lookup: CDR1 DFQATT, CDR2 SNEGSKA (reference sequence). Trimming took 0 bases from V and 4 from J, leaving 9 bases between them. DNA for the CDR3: TGCAGTGCTAGAGATAAGACTCGAGAGACCCAGTACTTC. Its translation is CSARDKTRETQYF.

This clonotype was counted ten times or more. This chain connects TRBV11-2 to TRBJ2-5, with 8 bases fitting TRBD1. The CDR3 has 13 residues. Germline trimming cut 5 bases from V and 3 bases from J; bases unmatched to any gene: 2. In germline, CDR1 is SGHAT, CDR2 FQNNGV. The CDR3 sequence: CASSPDREETQYF. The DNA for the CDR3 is TGTGCCAGCAGCCCGGACAGGGAAGAGACCCAGTACTTC.

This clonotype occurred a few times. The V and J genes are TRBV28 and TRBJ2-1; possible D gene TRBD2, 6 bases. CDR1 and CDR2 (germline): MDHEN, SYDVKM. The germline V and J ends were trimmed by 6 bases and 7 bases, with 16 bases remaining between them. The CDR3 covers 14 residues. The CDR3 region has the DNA TGTGCCAGCAGCGGAGGGGAGGCGGGGAATGAGCAGTTCTTC. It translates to CASSGGEAGNEQFF.

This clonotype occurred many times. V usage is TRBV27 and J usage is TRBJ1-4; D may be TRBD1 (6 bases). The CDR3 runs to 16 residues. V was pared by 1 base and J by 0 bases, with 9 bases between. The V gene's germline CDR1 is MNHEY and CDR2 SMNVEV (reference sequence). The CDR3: CASSLWGPATNEKLFF. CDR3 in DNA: TGTGCCAGCAGTTTATGGGGGCCGGCAACTAATGAAAAACTGTTTTTT.

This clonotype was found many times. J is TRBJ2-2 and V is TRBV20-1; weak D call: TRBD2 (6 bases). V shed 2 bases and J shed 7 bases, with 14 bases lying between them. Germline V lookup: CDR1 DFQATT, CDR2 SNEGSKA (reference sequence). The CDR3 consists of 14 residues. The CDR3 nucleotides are TGCAGTGCTAGACCGGAGGGTTCTTACGGGGAGCTGTTTTTT. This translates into CSARPEGSYGELFF.

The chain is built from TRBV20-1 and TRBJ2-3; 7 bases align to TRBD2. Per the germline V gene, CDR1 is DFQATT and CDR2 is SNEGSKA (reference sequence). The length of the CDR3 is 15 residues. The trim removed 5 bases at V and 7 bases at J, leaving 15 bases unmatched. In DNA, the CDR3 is TGCAGTGCTCATTTCCCCGGGGACTACCTAAATACGCAGTATTTT. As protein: CSAHFPGDYLNTQYF.

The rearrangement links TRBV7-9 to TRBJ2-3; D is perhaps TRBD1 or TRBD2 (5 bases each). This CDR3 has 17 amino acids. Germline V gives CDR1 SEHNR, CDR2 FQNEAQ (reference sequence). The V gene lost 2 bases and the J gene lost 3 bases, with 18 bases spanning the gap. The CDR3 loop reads CASSLPGRPQSTDTQYF. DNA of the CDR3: TGTGCCAGCAGCTTACCGGGGCGACCCCAGTCTACAGATACGCAGTATTTT.

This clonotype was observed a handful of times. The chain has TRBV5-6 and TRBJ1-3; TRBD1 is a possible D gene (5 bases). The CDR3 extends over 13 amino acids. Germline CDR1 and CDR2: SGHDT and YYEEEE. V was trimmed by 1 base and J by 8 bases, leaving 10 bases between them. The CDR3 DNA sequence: TGTGCCAGCAGCTTGCAGGGTCCGGACACCATATATTTT. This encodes CASSLQGPDTIYF.

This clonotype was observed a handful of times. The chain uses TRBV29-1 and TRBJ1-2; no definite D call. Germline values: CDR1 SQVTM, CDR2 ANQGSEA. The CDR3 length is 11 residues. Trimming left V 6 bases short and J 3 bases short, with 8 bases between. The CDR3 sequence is CSVYPYYGYTF. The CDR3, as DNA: TGCAGCGTCTATCCTTACTATGGCTACACCTTC.

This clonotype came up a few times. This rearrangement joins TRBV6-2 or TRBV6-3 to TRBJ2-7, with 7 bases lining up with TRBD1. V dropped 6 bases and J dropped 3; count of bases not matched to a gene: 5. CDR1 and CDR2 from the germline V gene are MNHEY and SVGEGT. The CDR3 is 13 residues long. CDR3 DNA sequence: TGTGCCAGCAGGGGGGACAGCTACTACGAGCAGTACTTC. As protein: CASRGDSYYEQYF.

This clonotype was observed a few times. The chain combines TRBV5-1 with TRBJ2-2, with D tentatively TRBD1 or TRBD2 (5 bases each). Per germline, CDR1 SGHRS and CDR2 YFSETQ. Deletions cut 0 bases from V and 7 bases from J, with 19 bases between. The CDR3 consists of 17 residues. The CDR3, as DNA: TGCGCCAGCAGCTTGGGATGGGGGACCGACCCCTTCGGGGAGCTGTTTTTT. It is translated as CASSLGWGTDPFGELFF.

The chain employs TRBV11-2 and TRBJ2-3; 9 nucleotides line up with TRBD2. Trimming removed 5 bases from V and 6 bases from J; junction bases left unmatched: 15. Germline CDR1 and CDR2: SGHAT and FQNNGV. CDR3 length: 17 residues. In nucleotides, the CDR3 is TGTGCCAGCAGCGGAATCCCTGGCGGGGGGGCCGGGGATACGCAGTATTTT. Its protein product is CASSGIPGGGAGDTQYF.

The CDR3 is CAISLTGYTGELFF. In DNA form, the CDR3 reads TGTGCCATCAGTTTGACAGGGTACACCGGGGAGCTGTTTTTT. The chain couples TRBV10-3 to TRBJ2-2; 7 bases are shared with TRBD1. V dropped 5 bases and J dropped 3; count of bases not matched to a gene: 3. The CDR3 spans 14 residues. Germline V gene data show CDR1 as ENHRY and CDR2 as SYGVKD.

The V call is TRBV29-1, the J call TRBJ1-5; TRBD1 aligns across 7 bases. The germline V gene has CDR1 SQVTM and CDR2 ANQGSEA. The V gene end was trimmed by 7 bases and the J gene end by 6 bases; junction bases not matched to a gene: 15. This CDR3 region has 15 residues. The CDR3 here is CSAKGAPRRSQPQHF. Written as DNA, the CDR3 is TGCAGCGCTAAGGGGGCCCCACGAAGAAGTCAGCCCCAGCATTTT. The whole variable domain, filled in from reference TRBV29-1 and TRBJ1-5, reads SAVISQKPSRDICQRGTSLTIQCQVDSQVTMMFWYRQQPGQSLTLIATANQGSEATYESGFVIDKFPISRPNLTFSTLTVSNMSPEDSSIYLCSAKGAPRRSQPQHFGDGTRLSIL.

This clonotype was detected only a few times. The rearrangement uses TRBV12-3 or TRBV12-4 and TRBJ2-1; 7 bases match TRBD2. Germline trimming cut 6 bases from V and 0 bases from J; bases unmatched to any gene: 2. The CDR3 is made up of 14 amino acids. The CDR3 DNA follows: TGTGCCAGCAGACGGGGGGACTCCTACAATGAGCAGTTCTTC. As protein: CASRRGDSYNEQFF.

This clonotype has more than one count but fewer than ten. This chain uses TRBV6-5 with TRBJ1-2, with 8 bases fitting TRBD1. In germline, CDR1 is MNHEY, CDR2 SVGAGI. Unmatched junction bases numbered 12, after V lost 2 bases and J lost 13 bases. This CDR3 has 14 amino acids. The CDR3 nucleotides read TGTGCCAGCAGTTACGCGGACAGGGCCGGATTCCGCACCTTC. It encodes CASSYADRAGFRTF.

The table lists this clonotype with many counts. CDR3 in amino acids: CASSPDRSWSKNIQYF. The CDR3 DNA reads TGTGCCAGCAGCCCCGATCGGAGCTGGTCCAAAAACATTCAGTACTTC. The V call is TRBV3-1, the J call TRBJ2-4; D gene unclear. From germline, CDR1 is LGHDT and CDR2 YNNKEL (reference sequence). The CDR3 has 16 residues. The V end was cut by 4 bases, the J end by 2 bases, with 15 bases between.

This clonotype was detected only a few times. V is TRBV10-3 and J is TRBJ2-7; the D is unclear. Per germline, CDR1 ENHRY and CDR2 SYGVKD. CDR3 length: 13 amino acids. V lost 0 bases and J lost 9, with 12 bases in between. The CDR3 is CAISESNLPRQYF. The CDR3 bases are TGTGCCATCAGTGAGTCGAATTTACCACGGCAGTACTTC.

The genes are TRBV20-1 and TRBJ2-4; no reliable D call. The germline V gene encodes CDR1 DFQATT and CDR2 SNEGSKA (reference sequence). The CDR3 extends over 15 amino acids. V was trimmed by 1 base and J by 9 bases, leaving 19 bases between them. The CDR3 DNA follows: TGCAGTGCTAGAGCCCCGGGCATCGGAGTCGGCATTCAGTACTTC. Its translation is CSARAPGIGVGIQYF.

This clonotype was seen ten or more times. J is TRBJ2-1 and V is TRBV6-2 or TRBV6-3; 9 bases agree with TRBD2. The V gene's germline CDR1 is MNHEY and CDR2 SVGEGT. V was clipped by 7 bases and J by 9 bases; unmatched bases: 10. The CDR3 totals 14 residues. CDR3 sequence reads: CASTPVAGVSEQFF. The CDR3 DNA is TGTGCCAGCACCCCAGTAGCGGGAGTTTCTGAGCAGTTCTTC.

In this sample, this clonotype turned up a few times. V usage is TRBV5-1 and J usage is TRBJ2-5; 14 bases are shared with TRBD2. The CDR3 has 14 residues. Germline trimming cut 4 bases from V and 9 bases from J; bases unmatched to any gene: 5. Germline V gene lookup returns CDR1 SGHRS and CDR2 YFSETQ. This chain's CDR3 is CASSGGTSGGAQYF. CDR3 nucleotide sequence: TGCGCCAGCAGCGGGGGGACTAGCGGGGGAGCCCAGTACTTC.

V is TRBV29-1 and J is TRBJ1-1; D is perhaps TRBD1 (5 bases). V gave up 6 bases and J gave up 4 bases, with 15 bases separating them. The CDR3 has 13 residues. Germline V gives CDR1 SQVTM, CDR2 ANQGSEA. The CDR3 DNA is TGCAGCGTGGCACAGAGGGGAGGCACTGAAGCTTTCTTT. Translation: CSVAQRGGTEAFF.

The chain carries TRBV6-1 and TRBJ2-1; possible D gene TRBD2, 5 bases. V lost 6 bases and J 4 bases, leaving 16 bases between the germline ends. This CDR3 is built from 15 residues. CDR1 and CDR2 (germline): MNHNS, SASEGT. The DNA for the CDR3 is TGTGCCAGCAGCCTTACCGGAGGTTGGTACAATGAGCAGTTCTTC. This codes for CASSLTGGWYNEQFF.

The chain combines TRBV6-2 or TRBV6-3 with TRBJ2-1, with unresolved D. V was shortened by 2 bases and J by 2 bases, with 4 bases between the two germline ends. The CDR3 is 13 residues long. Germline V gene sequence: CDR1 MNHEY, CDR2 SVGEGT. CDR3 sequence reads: CASSYDPYNEQFF. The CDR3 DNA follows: TGTGCCAGCAGTTACGATCCCTACAATGAGCAGTTCTTC.

The CDR3 loop is CASSLDPSTGELFF. CDR3 in DNA: TGTGCCAGCAGCTTAGATCCGAGCACCGGGGAGCTGTTTTTT. This chain connects TRBV11-2 to TRBJ2-2, with D unresolved. Per germline, CDR1 SGHAT and CDR2 FQNNGV. Deletions cut 0 bases from V and 4 bases from J, with 6 bases between. This CDR3 is built from 14 residues.

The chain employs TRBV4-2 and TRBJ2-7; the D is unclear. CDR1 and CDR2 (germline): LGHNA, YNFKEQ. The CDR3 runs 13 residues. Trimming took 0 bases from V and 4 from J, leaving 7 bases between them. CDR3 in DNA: TGTGCCAGCAGCCAAGATCTCGCGTACGAGCAGTACTTC. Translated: CASSQDLAYEQYF.

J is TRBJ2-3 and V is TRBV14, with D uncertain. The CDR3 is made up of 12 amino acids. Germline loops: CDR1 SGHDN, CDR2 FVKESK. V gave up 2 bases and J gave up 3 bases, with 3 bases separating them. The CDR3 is CASSQMTDTQYF. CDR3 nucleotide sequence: TGTGCCAGCAGCCAAATGACAGATACGCAGTATTTT.